Shown below are 11 T cell receptor beta chains from a single sample sequenced in a study of cytomegalovirus exposure and HLA in healthy donors. PCR was performed using 60 Vbeta and 13 Jbeta primers. The table came from immunoSEQ multiplex PCR; TCRdb's copy has only in-frame clones and leaves some out. The sample shows roughly 180,000 clones, less than 85% of them seen only once. The sample taken for sequencing was PBMCs. These receptors were obtained from a male donor in good health and CMV-seronegative.

This clone was seen more than once but under ten times. V gene TRBV30 combines with J gene TRBJ2-6; the match to TRBD1 covers 11 bases. With V trimmed by 8 bases and J by 5 bases, 17 bases remained unmatched. Per germline, CDR1 GTSNPN and CDR2 SVGIG (reference sequence). This CDR3 has 18 amino acids. The CDR3 spells CAGYLAIGQGAWANVLTF. The DNA of the CDR3 is TGTGCCGGCTACCTCGCTATTGGACAGGGGGCGTGGGCCAACGTCCTGACTTTC.

The rearrangement joins TRBV9 to TRBJ2-3, with 11 nucleotides matching TRBD2. This CDR3 has 15 residues. The V gene end was trimmed by 3 bases and the J gene end by 4 bases; junction bases not matched to a gene: 4. Germline V gene data show CDR1 as SGDLS and CDR2 as YYNGEE. CDR3 nucleotides: TGTGCCAGCAGCGGGTTAGCGGGAGGGTCAGATACGCAGTATTTT. As protein: CASSGLAGGSDTQYF.

The chain employs TRBV2 and TRBJ2-7; TRBD2 aligns across 8 bases. Per germline, CDR1 SNHLY and CDR2 FYNNEI. Losses at the gene ends were 4 bases for V and 4 bases for J; bases not matched to a gene: 6. There are 14 residues in the CDR3. The CDR3 coding sequence is TGTGCCAGCAGTGCCGGGAGGGCCGGGTACGAGCAGTACTTC. The encoded protein is CASSAGRAGYEQYF.

The J gene is TRBJ2-7, the V gene TRBV30; no firm D call. Trimming stripped 5 bases from V and 3 bases from J, with 17 bases between. The CDR3 runs 14 residues. Germline CDR1 and CDR2: GTSNPN and SVGIG (reference sequence). CDR3 residues: CAWSLMENNYEQYF. As DNA, the CDR3 is TGTGCCTGGTCCTTAATGGAGAATAACTACGAGCAGTACTTC. The variable domain in full, completed from reference TRBV30 and TRBJ2-7, reads SQTIHQWPATLVQPVGSPLSLECTVEGTSNPNLYWYRQAAGRGLQLLFYSVGIGQISSEVPQNLSASRPQDRQFILSSKKLLLSDSGFYLCAWSLMENNYEQYFGPGTRLTVT.

The rearrangement links TRBV5-1 to TRBJ1-5, with 10 nucleotides matching TRBD1. Germline CDR1 reads SGHRS; CDR2 reads YFSETQ. The CDR3 runs to 16 residues. Losses at the gene ends were 0 bases for V and 1 base for J; bases not matched to a gene: 1. Here the CDR3 DNA reads TGCGCCAGCAGCTTGGGGACAGGGGGAAGCAATCAGCCCCAGCATTTT. The encoded protein is CASSLGTGGSNQPQHF.

V gene TRBV30 combines with J gene TRBJ1-5, with 7 bases that match TRBD1. V trimming: 3 bases; J trimming: 4 bases; junction bases outside the gene matches: 6. This CDR3 region has 14 residues. CDR1 GTSNPN and CDR2 SVGIG come from the germline V gene (reference sequence). The CDR3, as DNA: TGTGCCTGGAGCGGTCAGGGGGTGAATCAGCCCCAGCATTTT. It encodes CAWSGQGVNQPQHF. Full variable domain (outside the CDR3, taken from reference TRBV30 and TRBJ1-5): SQTIHQWPATLVQPVGSPLSLECTVEGTSNPNLYWYRQAAGRGLQLLFYSVGIGQISSEVPQNLSASRPQDRQFILSSKKLLLSDSGFYLCAWSGQGVNQPQHFGDGTRLSIL.

The rearrangement joins TRBV9 to TRBJ2-5; 12 nucleotides align to TRBD2. J lost 1 base, V lost 4 bases, and 5 bases had no gene match. CDR1 is SGDLS, CDR2 YYNGEE, per germline. The CDR3 covers 16 residues. This CDR3 reads CASSSRTSGAQETQYF. In DNA, the CDR3 is TGTGCCAGCAGCTCGAGGACTAGCGGGGCCCAAGAGACCCAGTACTTC.

This chain joins TRBV4-1 and TRBJ1-1, with TRBD1 identical over 8 bases. The V and J ends lost 5 bases and 1 base, in that order; junction bases with no gene match: 3. Germline loops: CDR1 MGHRA, CDR2 YSYEKL. CDR3 length: 14 amino acids. CDR3 residues: CASSGTGPNTEAFF. CDR3 coding DNA: TGCGCCAGCAGCGGGACAGGACCGAACACTGAAGCTTTCTTT.

V gene TRBV11-1 combines with J gene TRBJ1-6; possible D gene TRBD1, 6 bases. The CDR3 has 15 residues. The ends were cut back, 3 bases at V and 6 bases at J, with 12 bases in the middle. Germline CDR1 reads SGHAT; CDR2 reads FQDESV (reference sequence). The CDR3 region has the DNA TGTGCCAGCAGCTTGGATACAGGGCGTAATTCACCCCTCCACTTT. Its protein product is CASSLDTGRNSPLHF.

The chain joins TRBV7-7 to TRBJ2-6; TRBD1 matches 7 bases. Germline CDR1 reads SSHAT; CDR2 reads FNYEAQ (reference sequence). V lost 3 bases, J lost 3 bases, and 20 bases stayed unmatched. The CDR3 totals 21 residues. DNA of the CDR3: TGTGCCAGCAGCTTTTTTCTACCGGGACAGCGAGTTACTCTTGGGGCCAACGTCCTGACTTTC. Its protein product is CASSFFLPGQRVTLGANVLTF.

V usage is TRBV9 and J usage is TRBJ2-4; TRBD2 matches 13 bases. The germline CDR1 and CDR2 sequences are SGDLS and YYNGEE. The CDR3 is made up of 18 amino acids. The V and J ends lost 3 bases and 1 base, in that order; junction bases with no gene match: 7. As DNA, the CDR3 is TGTGCCAGCAGCGCTGGACTAGCGGGAGCGGGGGCCAAAAACATTCAGTACTTC. Its translation: CASSAGLAGAGAKNIQYF.